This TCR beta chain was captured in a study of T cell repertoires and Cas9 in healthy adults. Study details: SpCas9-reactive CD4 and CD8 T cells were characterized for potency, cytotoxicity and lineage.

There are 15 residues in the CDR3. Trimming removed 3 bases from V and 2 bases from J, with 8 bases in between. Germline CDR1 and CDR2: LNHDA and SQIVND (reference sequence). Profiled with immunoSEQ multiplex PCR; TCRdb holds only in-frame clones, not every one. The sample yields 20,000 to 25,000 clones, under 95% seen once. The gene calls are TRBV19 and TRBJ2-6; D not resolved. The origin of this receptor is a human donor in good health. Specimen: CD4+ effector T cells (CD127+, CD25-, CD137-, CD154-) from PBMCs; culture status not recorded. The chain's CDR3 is CASSISGPGANVLTF. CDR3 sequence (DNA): TGTGCCAGTAGTATCTCCGGGCCTGGGGCCAACGTCCTGACTTTC.